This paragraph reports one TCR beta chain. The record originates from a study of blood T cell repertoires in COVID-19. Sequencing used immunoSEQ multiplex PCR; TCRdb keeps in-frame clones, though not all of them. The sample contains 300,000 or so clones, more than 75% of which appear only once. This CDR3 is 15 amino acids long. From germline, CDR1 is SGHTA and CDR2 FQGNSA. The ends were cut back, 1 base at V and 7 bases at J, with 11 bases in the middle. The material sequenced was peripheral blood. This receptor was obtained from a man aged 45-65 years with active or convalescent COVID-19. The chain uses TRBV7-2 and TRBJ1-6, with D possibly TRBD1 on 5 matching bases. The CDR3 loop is CASSLDSGWNSPLHF. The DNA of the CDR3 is TGTGCCAGCAGCTTAGATTCAGGGTGGAATTCACCCCTCCACTTT.